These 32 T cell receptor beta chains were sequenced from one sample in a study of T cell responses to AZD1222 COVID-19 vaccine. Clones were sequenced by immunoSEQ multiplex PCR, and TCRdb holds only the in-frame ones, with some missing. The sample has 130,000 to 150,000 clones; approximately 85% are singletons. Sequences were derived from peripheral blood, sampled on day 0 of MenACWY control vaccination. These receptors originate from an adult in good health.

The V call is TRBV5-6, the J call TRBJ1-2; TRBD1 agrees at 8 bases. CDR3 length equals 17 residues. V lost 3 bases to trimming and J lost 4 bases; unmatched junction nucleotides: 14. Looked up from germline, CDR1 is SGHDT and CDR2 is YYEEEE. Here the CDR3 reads CASSSNRGALWGYGYTF. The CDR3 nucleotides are TGTGCCAGCAGCTCCAACAGGGGGGCCTTATGGGGCTATGGCTACACCTTC.

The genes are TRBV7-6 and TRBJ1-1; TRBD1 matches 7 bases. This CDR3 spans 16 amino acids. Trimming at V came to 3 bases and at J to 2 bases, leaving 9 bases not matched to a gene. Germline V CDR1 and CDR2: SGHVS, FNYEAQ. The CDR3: CASSFSDRVRNTEAFF. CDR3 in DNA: TGTGCCAGCAGCTTTAGTGACAGGGTACGAAACACTGAAGCTTTCTTT.

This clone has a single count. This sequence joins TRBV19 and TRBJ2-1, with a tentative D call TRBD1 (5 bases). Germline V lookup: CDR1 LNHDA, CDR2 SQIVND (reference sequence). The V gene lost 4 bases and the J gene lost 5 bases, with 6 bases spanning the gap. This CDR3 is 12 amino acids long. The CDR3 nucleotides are TGTGCCAGTAGTAAGGGGCACAATGAGCAGTTCTTC. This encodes CASSKGHNEQFF.

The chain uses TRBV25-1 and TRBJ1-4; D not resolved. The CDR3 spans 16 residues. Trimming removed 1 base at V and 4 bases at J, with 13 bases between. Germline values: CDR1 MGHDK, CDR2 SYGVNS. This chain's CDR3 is CASSESGKPVNEKLFF. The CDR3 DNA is TGTGCCAGCAGTGAATCTGGTAAACCTGTTAATGAAAAACTGTTTTTT.

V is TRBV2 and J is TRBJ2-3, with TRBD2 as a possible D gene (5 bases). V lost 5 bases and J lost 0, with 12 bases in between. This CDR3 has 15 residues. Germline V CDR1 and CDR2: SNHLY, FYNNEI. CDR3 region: CASSLLGSSTDTQYF. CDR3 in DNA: TGTGCCAGCAGTCTACTAGGCTCCAGCACAGATACGCAGTATTTT.

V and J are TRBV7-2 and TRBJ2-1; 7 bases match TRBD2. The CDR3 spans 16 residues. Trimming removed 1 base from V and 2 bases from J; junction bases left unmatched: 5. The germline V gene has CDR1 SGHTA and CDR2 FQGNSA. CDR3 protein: CASSLGVLAAYNEQFF. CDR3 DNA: TGTGCCAGCAGCTTAGGTGTCCTAGCGGCCTACAATGAGCAGTTCTTC.

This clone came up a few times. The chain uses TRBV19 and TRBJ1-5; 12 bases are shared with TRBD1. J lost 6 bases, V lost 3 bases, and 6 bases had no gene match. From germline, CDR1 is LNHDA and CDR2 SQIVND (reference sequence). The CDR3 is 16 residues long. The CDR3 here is CASSITGQGAVQPQHF. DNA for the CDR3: TGTGCCAGTAGTATTACGGGACAGGGGGCGGTTCAGCCCCAGCATTTT. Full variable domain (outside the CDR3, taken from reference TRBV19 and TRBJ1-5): DGGITQSPKYLFRKEGQNVTLSCEQNLNHDAMYWYRQDPGQGLRLIYYSQIVNDFQKGDIAEGYSVSREKKESFPLTVTSAQKNPTAFYLCASSITGQGAVQPQHFGDGTRLSIL.

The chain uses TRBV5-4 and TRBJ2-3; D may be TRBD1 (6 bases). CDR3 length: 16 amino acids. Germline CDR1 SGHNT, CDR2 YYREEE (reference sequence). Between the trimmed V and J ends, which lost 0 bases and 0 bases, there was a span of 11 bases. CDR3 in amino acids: CASSLAGQRSTDTQYF. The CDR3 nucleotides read TGTGCCAGCAGCTTGGCCGGACAGCGTAGCACAGATACGCAGTATTTT.

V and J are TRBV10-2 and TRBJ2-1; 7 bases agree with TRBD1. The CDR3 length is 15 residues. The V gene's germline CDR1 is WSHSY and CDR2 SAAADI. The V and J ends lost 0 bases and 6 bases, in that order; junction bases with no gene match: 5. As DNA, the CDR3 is TGCGCCAGCAGTGAGTCTGAGGGGGCCCGCAATGAGCAGTTCTTC. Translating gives CASSESEGARNEQFF.

CDR3: CASREGHRTEAFF. DNA of the CDR3: TGTGCCAGCAGAGAGGGACATCGGACTGAAGCTTTCTTT. This chain connects TRBV14 to TRBJ1-1; D is perhaps TRBD1 (6 bases). Germline V gene lookup returns CDR1 SGHDN and CDR2 FVKESK. The CDR3 spans 13 residues. V dropped 6 bases and J dropped 5 bases, with 13 bases sitting between them.

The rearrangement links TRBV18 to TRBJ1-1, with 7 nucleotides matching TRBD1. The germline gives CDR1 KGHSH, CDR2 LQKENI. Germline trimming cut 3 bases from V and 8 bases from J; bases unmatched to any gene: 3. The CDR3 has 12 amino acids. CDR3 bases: TGTGCCAGCTCACCCTACAGGGGCGAAGCTTTCTTT. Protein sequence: CASSPYRGEAFF. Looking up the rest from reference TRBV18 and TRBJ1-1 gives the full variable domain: NAGVMQNPRHLVRRRGQEARLRCSPMKGHSHVYWYRQLPEEGLKFMVYLQKENIIDESGMPKERFSAEFPKEGPSILRIQQVVRGDSAAYFCASSPYRGEAFFGQGTRLTVV.

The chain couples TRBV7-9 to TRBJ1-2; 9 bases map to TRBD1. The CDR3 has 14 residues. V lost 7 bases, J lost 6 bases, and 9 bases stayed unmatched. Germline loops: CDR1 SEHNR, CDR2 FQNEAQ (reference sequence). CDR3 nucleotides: TGTGCCAGCATCCAGGGGACAGGGCCTGATGGCTACACCTTC. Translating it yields CASIQGTGPDGYTF.

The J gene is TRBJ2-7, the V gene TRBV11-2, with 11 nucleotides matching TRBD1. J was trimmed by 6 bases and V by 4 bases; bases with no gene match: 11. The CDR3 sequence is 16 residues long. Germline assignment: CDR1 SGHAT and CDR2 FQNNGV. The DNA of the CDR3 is TGTGCCAGCAGCTCCCAGATCGGGACAGGGGGTGTCGAGCAGTACGTC. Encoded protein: CASSSQIGTGGVEQYV.

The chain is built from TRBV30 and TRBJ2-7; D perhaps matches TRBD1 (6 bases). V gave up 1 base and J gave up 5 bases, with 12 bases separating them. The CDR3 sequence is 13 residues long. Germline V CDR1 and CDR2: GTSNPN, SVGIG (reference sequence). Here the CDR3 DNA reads TGTGCCTGGAGTGGGGACACCTGGGACGAGCAGTACGTC. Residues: CAWSGDTWDEQYV.

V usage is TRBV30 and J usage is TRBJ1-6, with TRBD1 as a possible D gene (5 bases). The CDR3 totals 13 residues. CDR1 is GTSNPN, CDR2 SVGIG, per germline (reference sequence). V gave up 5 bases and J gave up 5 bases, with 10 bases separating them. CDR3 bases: TGTGCCTGGCGAGCAGGGCATAATTCACCCCTCCACTTT. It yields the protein CAWRAGHNSPLHF.

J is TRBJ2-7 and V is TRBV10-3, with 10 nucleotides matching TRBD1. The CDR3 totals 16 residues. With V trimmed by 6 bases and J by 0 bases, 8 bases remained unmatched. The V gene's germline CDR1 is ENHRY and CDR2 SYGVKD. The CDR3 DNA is TGTGCCATCAGCCCGGGACAGGGGCTGAGCTCCTACGAGCAGTACTTC. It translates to CAISPGQGLSSYEQYF.

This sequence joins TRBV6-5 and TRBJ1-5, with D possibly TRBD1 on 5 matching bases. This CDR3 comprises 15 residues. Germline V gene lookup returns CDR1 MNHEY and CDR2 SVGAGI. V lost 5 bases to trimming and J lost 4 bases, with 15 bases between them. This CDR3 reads CASSRQYQTNQPQHF. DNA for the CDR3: TGTGCCAGCAGTCGACAGTACCAAACGAATCAGCCCCAGCATTTT.

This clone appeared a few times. The CDR3, as DNA: TGTGCCAGCAGTTTAAGGCTGGGGGGAAACGGGGAGCTGTTTTTT. Protein: CASSLRLGGNGELFF. The V gene is TRBV27, the J gene TRBJ2-2; perhaps TRBD2 as D (6 bases). The CDR3 is made up of 15 amino acids. V was shortened by 2 bases and J by 7 bases, with 14 bases between the two germline ends. Germline V gene data show CDR1 as MNHEY and CDR2 as SMNVEV (reference sequence).

The DNA for the CDR3 is TGTGCCAGCAGCGTAGTTGGGGGCGCGAGGAACACTGAAGCTTTCTTT. This encodes CASSVVGGARNTEAFF. V gene TRBV9 combines with J gene TRBJ1-1, with D perhaps TRBD1 (6 bases). CDR3 size: 16 residues. The germline gives CDR1 SGDLS, CDR2 YYNGEE. V lost 0 bases and J 1 base, leaving 13 bases between the germline ends. Using reference TRBV9 and TRBJ1-1 for the parts outside the CDR3, the full variable domain is DSGVTQTPKHLITATGQRVTLRCSPRSGDLSVYWYQQSLDQGLQFLIQYYNGEERAKGNILERFSAQQFPDLHSELNLSSLELGDSALYFCASSVVGGARNTEAFFGQGTRLTVV.

The CDR3 nucleotides are TGTGCCAGCAAAAGGGACAGGGGAACATACACCTTC. It specifies CASKRDRGTYTF. The rearrangement uses TRBV2 and TRBJ1-2; 10 bases align to TRBD1. V gave up 7 bases and J gave up 11 bases; unmatched junction bases: 7. The CDR3 is made up of 12 amino acids. Germline CDR1 and CDR2: SNHLY and FYNNEI. Supplemented by reference TRBV2 and TRBJ1-2, the full variable domain reads EPEVTQTPSHQVTQMGQEVILRCVPISNHLYFYWYRQILGQKVEFLVSFYNNEISEKSEIFDDQFSVERPDGSNFTLKIRSTKLEDSAMYFCASKRDRGTYTFGSGTRLTVV.

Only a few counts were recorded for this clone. CDR3 DNA sequence: TGTGCCAGCAGTTCCCCCCCTCTTTACGAGCAGTACGTC. This translates into CASSSPPLYEQYV. The chain couples TRBV6-5 to TRBJ2-7; D gene ambiguous. Trimming removed 4 bases at V and 4 bases at J, with 11 bases between. Germline CDR1 MNHEY, CDR2 SVGAGI. The CDR3 runs to 13 residues.

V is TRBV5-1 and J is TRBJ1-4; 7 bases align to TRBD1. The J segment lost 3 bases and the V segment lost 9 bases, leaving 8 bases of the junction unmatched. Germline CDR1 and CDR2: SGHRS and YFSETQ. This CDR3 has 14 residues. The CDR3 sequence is CATPPGTANEKLFF. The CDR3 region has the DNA TGCGCCACCCCCCCCGGGACAGCTAATGAAAAACTGTTTTTT.

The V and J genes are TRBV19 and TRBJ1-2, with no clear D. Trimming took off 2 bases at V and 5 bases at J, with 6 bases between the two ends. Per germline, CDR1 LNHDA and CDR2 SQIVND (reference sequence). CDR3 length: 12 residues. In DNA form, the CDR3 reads TGTGCCAGTAGTATACGAAATTATGGCTACACCTTC. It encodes CASSIRNYGYTF.

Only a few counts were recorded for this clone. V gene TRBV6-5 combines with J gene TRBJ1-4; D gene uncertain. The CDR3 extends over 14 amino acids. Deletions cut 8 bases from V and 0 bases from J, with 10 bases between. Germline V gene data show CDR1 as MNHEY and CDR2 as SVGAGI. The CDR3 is CASAGSATNEKLFF. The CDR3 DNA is TGTGCCAGCGCCGGGAGCGCAACTAATGAAAAACTGTTTTTT.

CDR3 sequence: CASSSLGTGGPTEAFF. The DNA for the CDR3 is TGTGCCAGCAGCTCCTTGGGGACTGGGGGCCCCACTGAAGCTTTCTTT. V is TRBV5-4 and J is TRBJ1-1; TRBD1 might be the D (6 bases). CDR1 is SGHNT, CDR2 YYREEE, per germline (reference sequence). Between the trimmed V and J ends, which lost 3 bases and 4 bases, there was a span of 19 bases. The CDR3 is 16 residues long.

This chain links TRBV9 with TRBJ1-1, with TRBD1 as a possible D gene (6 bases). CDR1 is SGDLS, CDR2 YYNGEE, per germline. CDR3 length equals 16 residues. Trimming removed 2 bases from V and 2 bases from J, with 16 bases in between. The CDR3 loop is CASSVSGYRANTEAFF. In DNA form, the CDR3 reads TGTGCCAGCAGCGTGTCGGGTTACAGGGCCAACACTGAAGCTTTCTTT.

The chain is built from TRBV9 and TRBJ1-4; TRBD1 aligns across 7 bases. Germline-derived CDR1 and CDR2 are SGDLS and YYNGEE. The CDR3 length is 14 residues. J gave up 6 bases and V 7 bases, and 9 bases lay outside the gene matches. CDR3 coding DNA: TGTGCCAGCCCACCTTCCACAGGGGATGAAAAACTGTTTTTT. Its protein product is CASPPSTGDEKLFF.

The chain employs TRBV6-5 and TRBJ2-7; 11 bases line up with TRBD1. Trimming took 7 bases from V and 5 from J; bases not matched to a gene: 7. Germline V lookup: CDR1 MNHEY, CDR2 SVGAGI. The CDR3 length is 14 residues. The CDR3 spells CASNWTGGRNEQYV. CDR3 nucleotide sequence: TGTGCCAGCAACTGGACAGGGGGCAGGAACGAGCAGTACGTC.

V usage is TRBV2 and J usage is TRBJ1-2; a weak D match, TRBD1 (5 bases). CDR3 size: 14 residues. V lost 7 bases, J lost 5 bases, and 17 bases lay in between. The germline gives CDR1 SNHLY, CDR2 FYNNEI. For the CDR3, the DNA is TGTGCCAGCACTGGGGACTCGGGGCCTTATGGCTACACCTTC. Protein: CASTGDSGPYGYTF.

Written as DNA, the CDR3 is TGTGCCAGCAGCTCACAGAACCAAGAGACCCAGTACTTC. Its translation is CASSSQNQETQYF. The chain carries TRBV5-6 and TRBJ2-5; no firm D call. The germline CDR1 and CDR2 sequences are SGHDT and YYEEEE. The CDR3 totals 13 residues. Trimming removed 3 bases at V and 0 bases at J, with 6 bases between.

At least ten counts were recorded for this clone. The CDR3 coding sequence is TGCGCCAGCAGCTTGGCTCCAGGAGCCTACGAGCAGTACTTC. It specifies CASSLAPGAYEQYF. This rearrangement joins TRBV5-1 to TRBJ2-7; D uncertain. CDR1 SGHRS and CDR2 YFSETQ come from the germline V gene. The CDR3 sequence is 14 residues long. The V end lost 0 bases, the J end lost 2 bases, and 9 bases lay between the germline ends. The full variable domain, completed using reference TRBV5-1 and TRBJ2-7, is KAGVTQTPRYLIKTRGQQVTLSCSPISGHRSVSWYQQTPGQGLQFLFEYFSETQRNKGNFPGRFSGRQFSNSRSEMNVSTLELGDSALYLCASSLAPGAYEQYFGPGTRLTVT.

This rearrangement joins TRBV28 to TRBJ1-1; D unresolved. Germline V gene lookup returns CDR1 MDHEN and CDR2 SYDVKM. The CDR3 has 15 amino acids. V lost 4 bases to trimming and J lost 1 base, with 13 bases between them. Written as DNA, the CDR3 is TGTGCCAGCAGTTCCGCAGGTGGCCCGAACACTGAAGCTTTCTTT. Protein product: CASSSAGGPNTEAFF.